This T cell receptor (beta chain) was observed in a study of patients and donors after allogeneic stem cell transplantation. CDR3 length: 14 amino acids. Trimming cost V 2 bases and J 4 bases; bases outside gene matches: 3. CDR1 and CDR2 from the germline V gene are SGHRS and YFSETQ. MiXCR was run by TCRdb on the RT-PCR reads, yielding one entry per CDR3 protein. The sample shows approximately 200,000 distinct CDR3 sequences, around 40% of them seen only once. V usage is TRBV5-1 and J usage is TRBJ1-1; 9 bases map to TRBD1. This TCR was recovered from a human donor who was either an allogeneic HSCT recipient or a stem cell or donor lymphocyte infusion donor (not recorded which). It is not recorded whose cells these are; they may come from a transplant donor. Sequencing was performed on blood, either unsorted or a sorted T cell fraction (not recorded which). The CDR3 is CASSLRQGGTEAFF. CDR3 in DNA: TGCGCCAGCAGCTTAAGACAGGGGGGCACTGAAGCTTTCTTT.